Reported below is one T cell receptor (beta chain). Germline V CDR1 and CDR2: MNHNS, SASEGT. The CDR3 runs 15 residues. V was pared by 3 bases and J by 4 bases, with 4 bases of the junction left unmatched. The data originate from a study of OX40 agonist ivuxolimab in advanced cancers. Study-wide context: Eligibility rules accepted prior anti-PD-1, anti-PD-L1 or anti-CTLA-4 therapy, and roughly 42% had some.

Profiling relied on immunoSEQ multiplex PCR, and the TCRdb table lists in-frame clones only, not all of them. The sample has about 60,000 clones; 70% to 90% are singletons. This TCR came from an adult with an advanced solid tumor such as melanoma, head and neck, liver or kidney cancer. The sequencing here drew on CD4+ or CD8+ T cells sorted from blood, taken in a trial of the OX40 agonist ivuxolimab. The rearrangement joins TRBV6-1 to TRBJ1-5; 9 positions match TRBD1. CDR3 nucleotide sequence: TGTGCCAGCAGTGATTACAGGGGGCTAAATCAGCCCCAGCATTTT. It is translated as CASSDYRGLNQPQHF.